Following are 19 T cell receptor beta chains from one sample sequenced in a study of CD8 T cells in ankylosing spondylitis. The study's findings and limits: One TCR beta motif, made up of seven to nine highly homologous variants, appeared characteristic of ankylosing spondylitis blood.

No antigen is known for these receptors. From the 5' RACE reads, TCRdb called clonotypes with MiXCR, one entry per CDR3 protein. The top ten clones hold just over 1% of a sample with fewer than 450,000 distinct CDR3 sequences, 15% to 20% of them seen once. Sequenced sample: blood, either unsorted or a sorted T cell fraction (not recorded which). The receptors originated from a male donor with ankylosing spondylitis.

This clonotype was counted only a few times. The V call is TRBV29-1, the J call TRBJ2-3; TRBD1 is a possible D gene (8 bases). Germline V CDR1 and CDR2: SQVTM, ANQGSEA. The CDR3 consists of 13 residues. V lost 8 bases and J lost 3, with 15 bases in between. The CDR3 DNA sequence: TGCAGCTCCGGACAGGGAGGGACAGATACGCAGTATTTT. Translating it yields CSSGQGGTDTQYF.

This clonotype was counted only a few times. The chain employs TRBV6-1 and TRBJ1-4; D gene uncertain. The CDR3 loop spans 16 amino acids. Germline CDR1 and CDR2: MNHNS and SASEGT. V was cut by 0 bases and J by 6 bases, with 14 bases left in between. The CDR3 here is CASSEALLGGYEKLFF. The DNA for the CDR3 is TGTGCCAGCAGTGAAGCGCTTCTGGGAGGGTATGAAAAACTGTTTTTT.

This sequence joins TRBV5-1 and TRBJ2-4; D ambiguous. The ends were cut back, 5 bases at V and 0 bases at J, with 12 bases in the middle. The V gene's germline CDR1 is SGHRS and CDR2 YFSETQ. The CDR3 extends over 15 amino acids. The CDR3 here is CASRPSALAKNIQYF. The CDR3 region has the DNA TGCGCCAGCAGGCCATCGGCCCTAGCCAAAAACATTCAGTACTTC.

CDR3 in DNA: TGTGCCAGCAGTGACAGGGTACGGATTCAGCCCCAGCATTTT. It yields the protein CASSDRVRIQPQHF. The chain is built from TRBV2 and TRBJ1-5, with TRBD1 as a possible D gene (5 bases). Trimming shortened V by 3 bases and J by 6 bases, and 12 bases separated the two germline ends. Germline V gene data show CDR1 as SNHLY and CDR2 as FYNNEI. This CDR3 is 14 amino acids long.

In its sample, this clonotype was seen a few times. J is TRBJ1-1 and V is TRBV12-3 or TRBV12-4, with D possibly matching TRBD1 (6 bases). The length of the CDR3 is 14 residues. The ends were cut back, 8 bases at V and 5 bases at J, with 18 bases in the middle. CDR3 protein: CASAFRNRATEAFF. DNA for the CDR3: TGTGCCAGCGCTTTCAGGAACAGGGCTACTGAAGCTTTCTTT.

This clonotype was recorded a few times. The J gene is TRBJ2-4, the V gene TRBV28; the D call may be TRBD1 or TRBD2 (5 bases each). The CDR3 runs 14 residues. V was clipped by 4 bases and J by 6 bases, with 13 bases between them. From germline, CDR1 is MDHEN and CDR2 SYDVKM. CDR3 region: CASSSPGTVNIQYF. CDR3 in DNA: TGTGCCAGCAGTTCCCCCGGGACGGTAAACATTCAGTACTTC.

This clonotype showed up just a few times. The V and J genes are TRBV28 and TRBJ1-6; no clear D. The CDR3 extends over 15 amino acids. Deletions cut 6 bases from V and 5 bases from J, with 14 bases between. Germline V CDR1 and CDR2: MDHEN, SYDVKM. CDR3 loop: CASRGHSGNNSPLHF. The CDR3, as DNA: TGTGCCAGCAGGGGTCACAGTGGAAATAATTCACCCCTCCACTTT.

This clonotype was counted a few times. V usage is TRBV7-2 and J usage is TRBJ2-1; D perhaps matches TRBD1 (5 bases). The germline CDR1 and CDR2 sequences are SGHTA and FQGNSA. Trimming stripped 5 bases from V and 5 bases from J, with 10 bases between. The CDR3 sequence is 13 residues long. CDR3 in amino acids: CASSPADNNEQFF. In DNA, the CDR3 is TGTGCCAGCAGCCCCGCGGACAACAATGAGCAGTTCTTC.

This rearrangement joins TRBV20-1 to TRBJ2-3; D is tentatively TRBD1 or TRBD2 (5 bases each). From germline, CDR1 is DFQATT and CDR2 SNEGSKA (reference sequence). CDR3 length: 13 amino acids. V was pared by 3 bases and J by 2 bases, with 9 bases between. CDR3 bases: TGCAGTGCTAGGGTCGGGGCCACAGATACGCAGTATTTT. As protein: CSARVGATDTQYF.

V usage is TRBV5-1 and J usage is TRBJ1-4; TRBD1 matches at 9 bases. J lost 9 bases, V lost 3 bases, and 6 bases had no gene match. The length of the CDR3 is 14 residues. In germline, CDR1 is SGHRS, CDR2 YFSETQ. The CDR3 region is CASSSDRGEKKLFF. For the CDR3, the DNA is TGCGCCAGCAGCTCGGACAGGGGAGAGAAAAAACTGTTTTTT. Combining the CDR3 with reference TRBV5-1 and TRBJ1-4 gives the whole variable domain KAGVTQTPRYLIKTRGQQVTLSCSPISGHRSVSWYQQTPGQGLQFLFEYFSETQRNKGNFPGRFSGRQFSNSRSEMNVSTLELGDSALYLCASSSDRGEKKLFFGSGTQLSVL.

This sequence joins TRBV12-3 or TRBV12-4 and TRBJ2-2; 9 bases fit TRBD2. There are 18 residues in the CDR3. With 2 bases clipped from V and 2 bases from J, the junction kept 9 bases outside the gene matches. CDR3 amino acids: CASSLRASGEKNTGELFF. The CDR3, as DNA: TGTGCCAGCAGTTTACGGGCTAGCGGGGAAAAAAACACCGGGGAGCTGTTTTTT.

The rearrangement uses TRBV25-1 and TRBJ2-5, with D possibly TRBD2 on 7 matching bases. V lost 3 bases, J lost 7 bases, and 18 bases lay in between. Germline CDR1 reads MGHDK; CDR2 reads SYGVNS. This CDR3 contains 15 residues. CDR3 DNA: TGTGCCAGCAGTGATACCAGGGGCCCGGGGGGGACCCAGTACTTC. Protein product: CASSDTRGPGGTQYF.

This chain joins TRBV7-3 and TRBJ2-3, with 7 bases identical to TRBD1. This CDR3 has 15 amino acids. The germline V gene encodes CDR1 SGHTA and CDR2 FQGTGA. Unmatched junction bases numbered 7, after V lost 2 bases and J lost 5 bases. The DNA of the CDR3 is TGTGCCAGCAGCTTAGGAGACAGGGACGGAGATACGCAGTATTTT. It specifies CASSLGDRDGDTQYF.

The V gene is TRBV3-1, the J gene TRBJ1-1; no clear D gene. Germline values: CDR1 LGHDT, CDR2 YNNKEL (reference sequence). The CDR3 sequence is 12 residues long. V dropped 10 bases and J dropped 2 bases, with 11 bases sitting between them. The CDR3 sequence: CATGTVNTEAFF. The CDR3 coding sequence is TGTGCCACGGGAACGGTCAACACTGAAGCTTTCTTT.

This clonotype appeared a few times. The J gene is TRBJ2-7, the V gene TRBV5-1, with a weak D call TRBD2 (5 bases). Germline-derived CDR1 and CDR2 are SGHRS and YFSETQ. CDR3 length equals 13 residues. The ends were cut back, 5 bases at V and 7 bases at J, with 16 bases in the middle. The CDR3 loop reads CASRPNDRGEQYF. The CDR3 DNA follows: TGCGCCAGCAGACCCAACGACCGCGGGGAGCAGTACTTC.

This clonotype was counted between two and nine times. In DNA, the CDR3 is TGTGCCAGCAGTTCTAGCGGGAGAGGAGGCACCGGGGAGCTGTTTTTT. Protein product: CASSSSGRGGTGELFF. The chain employs TRBV7-2 and TRBJ2-2; 10 nucleotides match TRBD2. The V gene's germline CDR1 is SGHTA and CDR2 FQGNSA. The V segment lost 6 bases and the J segment 4 bases; nucleotides outside the gene matches: 8. The CDR3 has 16 amino acids. Combining the CDR3 with reference TRBV7-2 and TRBJ2-2 gives the whole variable domain GAGVSQSPSNKVTEKGKDVELRCDPISGHTALYWYRQSLGQGLEFLIYFQGNSAPDKSGLPSDRFSAERTGGSVSTLTIQRTQQEDSAVYLCASSSSGRGGTGELFFGEGSRLTVL.

The chain has TRBV30 and TRBJ1-5; 7 bases match TRBD1. Per the germline V gene, CDR1 is GTSNPN and CDR2 is SVGIG (reference sequence). The CDR3 has 15 residues. V dropped 2 bases and J dropped 1; count of bases not matched to a gene: 5. CDR3 region: CAWSPTGRSNQPQHF. CDR3 nucleotides: TGTGCCTGGAGTCCGACAGGGAGGAGCAATCAGCCCCAGCATTTT. Full variable domain (remainder filled in from reference TRBV30 and TRBJ1-5): SQTIHQWPATLVQPVGSPLSLECTVEGTSNPNLYWYRQAAGRGLQLLFYSVGIGQISSEVPQNLSASRPQDRQFILSSKKLLLSDSGFYLCAWSPTGRSNQPQHFGDGTRLSIL.

This clonotype has more than one count but fewer than ten. The rearrangement uses TRBV6-1 and TRBJ1-4; the D gene is possibly TRBD1 (6 bases). This CDR3 region has 15 residues. Trimming left V 5 bases short and J 4 bases short, with 14 bases between. Looked up from germline, CDR1 is MNHNS and CDR2 is SASEGT. The CDR3 region has the DNA TGTGCCAGCAGTCCTCCTAAAGGGGGTAATGAAAAACTGTTTTTT. Protein: CASSPPKGGNEKLFF.

The rearrangement joins TRBV5-1 to TRBJ2-1, with 8 positions matching TRBD1. V gave up 6 bases and J gave up 7 bases; unmatched junction bases: 9. The CDR3 loop spans 14 amino acids. From germline, CDR1 is SGHRS and CDR2 YFSETQ. The CDR3 loop is CASKSGQGGNEQFF. CDR3 DNA: TGCGCCAGCAAGTCCGGACAGGGCGGGAATGAGCAGTTCTTC.